This T cell receptor beta chain comes out of a study of OX40 agonist ivuxolimab in advanced cancers. Turning to the overall study: Ivuxolimab was an agonistic, fully human IgG2 monoclonal antibody directed against OX40 (CD134), a costimulatory receptor. Prior anti-PD-1, anti-PD-L1 or anti-CTLA-4 therapy was permitted, and approximately 41% of dose-escalation patients had received checkpoint inhibitors. Partial responses occurred in three dose-escalation patients: two with cutaneous melanoma and one with hepatocellular carcinoma. Of the 52 patients in dose escalation, 19 had hepatocellular carcinoma, about 15 had melanoma, 9 had renal cell carcinoma and 9 had head and neck cancer. The dose-escalation cohort was almost 85% male with a mean age of approximately 60 years, ranging from roughly 20 to 80. The paper describes the monotherapy dose-escalation part (N of about 47 patients) of the phase I trial of ivuxolimab. Intravenous ivuxolimab was administered to patients every 2 weeks at six dose levels: 0.01, 0.1, 0.3, 1.5, 3 and 10 mg/kg. The point of sequencing TCRbeta in the periphery was to test whether ivuxolimab changed TCR sequence diversity and drove clonal T-cell expansion. Overall results and qualifications from the work: The antigen specificity of the clonally expanded peripheral T cells was not determined. At doses from 0.1 to 3.0 mg/kg, clonal expansion was seen in both CD4+ and CD8+ blood T cells between baseline and week 6. Low levels of normalized T-cell clonal expansion were also shown by some nonresponding patients. After ivuxolimab, expanded clones were on average more numerous among CD8+ T cells than among CD4+ T cells. In the 0.1-3.0 mg/kg groups, partial responders were among the patients with the lowest normalized peripheral clonal expansion, particularly in CD8+ T cells.

Patients with a history of autoimmune disease or receiving systemic immunosuppression were excluded from the trial. Peripheral blood for TCR sequencing was drawn from every dose cohort at baseline, at cycle 4 day 1 and at cycle 7 day 1. The samples were taken from a phase I, first-in-human, multicenter, open-label dose-escalation trial of ivuxolimab. Adults with locally advanced or metastatic melanoma, renal cell carcinoma, hepatocellular carcinoma or head and neck squamous cell carcinoma were enrolled in the trial. CD4+ and CD8+ T cells were sorted separately from peripheral blood before TCR sequencing. Comment on this clone: Its recognized antigen is unknown. Per-base qualities were not stored, and no clone one base away is much larger.

V sheds 2 bases and J sheds 0 bases, leaving 8 bases between their ends. CDR3 length: 16 amino acids, cysteine to phenylalanine. Only the CDR3 DNA is retained, 48 bases long and in frame from the first base. Looking up the germline V gene yields CDR1 MDHEN and CDR2 SYDVKM. Genomic DNA was extracted from sorted cells for sequencing of the TCRbeta CDR3 region. TCRbeta CDR3 regions were sequenced using the immunoSEQ Assay. TCRdb obtained this table from immuneACCESS and retained in-frame rearrangements with V and J assigned. These tables miss some clones; where compared with another copy, unresolved V genes account for less than half of the shortfall, and the remainder is unexplained. The sample includes about 85,000 clones, with approximately 86% observed a single time. The top ten clonotypes cover roughly 2% of the sample.

This TCR was sampled from an adult with an advanced solid tumor such as melanoma, head and neck, liver or kidney cancer. Sequenced material: CD4+ or CD8+ T cells sorted from blood, taken in a trial of the OX40 agonist ivuxolimab. The V and J segments used are TRBV28 and TRBJ1-6, with no reliable assignment of the D segment. DNA sequence: TGTGCCAGCAGTTTAGGCAGACCCTCCTATAATTCACCCCTCCACTTT. The translation is CASSLGRPSYNSPLHF.